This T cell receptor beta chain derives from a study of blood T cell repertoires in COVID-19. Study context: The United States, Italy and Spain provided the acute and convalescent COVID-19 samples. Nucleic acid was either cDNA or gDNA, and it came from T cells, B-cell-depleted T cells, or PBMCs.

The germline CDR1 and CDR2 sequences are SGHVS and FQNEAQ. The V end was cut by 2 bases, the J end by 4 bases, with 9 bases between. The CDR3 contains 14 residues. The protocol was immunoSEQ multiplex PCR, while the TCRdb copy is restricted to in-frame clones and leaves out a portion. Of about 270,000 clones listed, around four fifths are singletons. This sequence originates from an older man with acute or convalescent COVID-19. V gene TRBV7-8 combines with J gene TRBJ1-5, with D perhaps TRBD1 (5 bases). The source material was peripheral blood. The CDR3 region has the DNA TGTGCCAGCAGCTTAACGGCAGGGAATCAGCCCCAGCATTTT. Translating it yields CASSLTAGNQPQHF.